This TCR beta chain was observed in a study of molecular identifiers for immune sequencing clone quantification. Looking at the study overall: The replicate experiment used RNA from approximately 22,000 or 94,000 naive CD8 cells. This RNA was split into five aliquots, and four of them were sequenced.

The CDR3 spans 14 residues. Trimming removed 0 bases from V and 6 bases from J, with 12 bases in between. CDR1 is ENHRY and CDR2 is SYGVKD in the germline V gene. Generation of bulk TCR libraries relied on previously described methods and listed TCR primers. TCRdb reprocessed the PCR reads via MiXCR and lists one record per CDR3 protein. The top ten hold around 0.86% of the sample, which has approximately 550,000 distinct CDR3 sequences, about 20% seen once. This rearrangement joins TRBV10-3 to TRBJ2-7, with D possibly being TRBD1 or TRBD2 (5 bases each). What was sequenced was naive CD8+ T cells from blood, with Jurkat cell RNA spiked in. Subset here: FACS-sorted CD8+CD4-CCR7+CD45RA+ naive T cells. The TCR sequence derives from a human donor in good health. Some libraries in this study had Jurkat cell RNA spiked in. The CDR3 DNA follows: TGTGCCATCAGTGAGTCGACTGGGGCGGGCGAGCAGTACTTC. Protein product: CAISESTGAGEQYF.